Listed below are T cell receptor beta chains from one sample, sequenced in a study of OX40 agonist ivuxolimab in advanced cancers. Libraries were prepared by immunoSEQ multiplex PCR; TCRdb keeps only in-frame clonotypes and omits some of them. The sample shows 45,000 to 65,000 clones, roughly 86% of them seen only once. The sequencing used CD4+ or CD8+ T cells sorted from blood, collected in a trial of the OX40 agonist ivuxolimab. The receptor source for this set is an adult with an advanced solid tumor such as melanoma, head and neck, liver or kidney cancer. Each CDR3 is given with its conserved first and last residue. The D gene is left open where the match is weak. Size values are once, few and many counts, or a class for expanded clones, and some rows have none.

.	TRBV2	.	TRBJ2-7	TGTGCCAGCAGTGACTGGGGAGCAGGGAAGGCCTCCGAGCAGTACTTC	CASSDWGAGKASEQYF
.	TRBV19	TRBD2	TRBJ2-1	TGTGCCAGTAGCGTGGGACTAGCGTATTCCCACTCCTACAATGAGCAGTTCTTC	CASSVGLAYSHSYNEQFF
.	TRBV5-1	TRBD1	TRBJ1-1	TGCGCCAGCAGCGTACAGGGGTGGACTGAAGCTTTCTTT	CASSVQGWTEAFF
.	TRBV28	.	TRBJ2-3	TGTGCCAGCCTGACAGGAGTCACAGATACGCAGTATTTT	CASLTGVTDTQYF
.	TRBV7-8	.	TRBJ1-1	TGTGCCAGCAGTCACCTAATAGGGGTTTCCGTTCTCACTGAAGCTTTCTTT	CASSHLIGVSVLTEAFF
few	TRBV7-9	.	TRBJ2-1	TGTGCCAGCAGCTTCCTAACGGGAGCATCCTACAATGAGCAGTTCTTC	CASSFLTGASYNEQFF
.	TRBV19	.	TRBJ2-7	TGTGCCAGTAGTATGGCACAGTTCTCCTACGAGCAGTACTTC	CASSMAQFSYEQYF
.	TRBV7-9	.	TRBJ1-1	TGTGCCAGCAGCTTAGAGGGTCTTATTTATTCGAGCTTCTTT	CASSLEGLIYSSFF
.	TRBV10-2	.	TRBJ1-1	TGCGCCAGCAGGGAACACCTGAACACTGAAGCTTTCTTT	CASREHLNTEAFF
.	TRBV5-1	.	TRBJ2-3	TGCGCCAGCACCGGAACAAGAGTCACAGATACGCAGTATTTT	CASTGTRVTDTQYF
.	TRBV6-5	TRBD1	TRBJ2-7	TGTGCCAGCAGTAGGGACAGTTACGAGCAGTACTTC	CASSRDSYEQYF
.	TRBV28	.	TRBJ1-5	TGTGCCAGCAGTGGATGGGACCAAACAAGCAATCAGCCCCAGCATTTT	CASSGWDQTSNQPQHF
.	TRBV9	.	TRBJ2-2	TGTGCCAGCAGCCCTACGGGGCGTCAAACCCCCACCGGGGAGCTGTTTTTT	CASSPTGRQTPTGELFF
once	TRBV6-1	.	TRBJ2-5	TGTGCCAGCAGCCAAGACGGAAACGGGGAGACCCAGTACTTC	CASSQDGNGETQYF
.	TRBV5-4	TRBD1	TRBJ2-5	TGTGCCAGCAGCTTGTCCGGGACAGCGCCTCAAGAGACCCAGTACTTC	CASSLSGTAPQETQYF
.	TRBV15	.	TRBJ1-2	TGTGCCACCAGCAGAGAATTTGGGGTGCGGGGCTACACCTTC	CATSREFGVRGYTF
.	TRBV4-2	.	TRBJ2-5	TGTGCCAGCAGCCAAAATCAGGGACCAGGAGAGACCCAGTACTTC	CASSQNQGPGETQYF
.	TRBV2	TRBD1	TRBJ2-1	TGTGCCAGCAGCTCCGTGGGACAGGGAGAGGATGAGCAGTTCTTC	CASSSVGQGEDEQFF
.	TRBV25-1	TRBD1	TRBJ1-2	TGTGCCAGCAGTGATCCCGGGACAGGGGCTGGCTACACCTTC	CASSDPGTGAGYTF
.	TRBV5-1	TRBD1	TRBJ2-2	TGCGCCAGCAGCTTTCCGGACAGGGATCGGGTCAACCCACGGAGTGGGGCCGGGGAGCTGTTTTTT	CASSFPDRDRVNPRSGAGELFF
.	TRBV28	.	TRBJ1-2	TGTGCCAGCAGTTTTCCAGGGCTCAACTGGGGCTACACCTTC	CASSFPGLNWGYTF
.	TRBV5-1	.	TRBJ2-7	TGCGCCAGCAGCTTGGGGTCAGGCTACGAGCAGTACTTC	CASSLGSGYEQYF
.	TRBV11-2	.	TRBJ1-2	TGTGCCAGCAGCTTACCAGGGTGGGGCTACACCTTC	CASSLPGWGYTF
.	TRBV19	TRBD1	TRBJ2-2	TGTGCCACCTCGGGGACAGGGAACACCGGGGAGCTGTTTTTT	CATSGTGNTGELFF
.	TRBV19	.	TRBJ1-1	TGTGCCAGTAGTAACCGACCCGTGGGGAACACTGAAGCTTTCTTT	CASSNRPVGNTEAFF
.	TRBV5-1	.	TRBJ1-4	TGCGCCAGCAGCTTGGGTATTCGTAATGAAAAACTGTTTTTT	CASSLGIRNEKLFF
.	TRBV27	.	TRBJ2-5	TGTGCCAGCAGTTTAACGGTCAGAGACCAAGAGAGGCAGTACTTC	CASSLTVRDQERQYF
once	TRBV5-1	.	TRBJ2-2	TGCGCCAGCAGCTGGAACACCGGGGAGCTGTTTTTT	CASSWNTGELFF
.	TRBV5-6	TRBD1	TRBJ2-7	TGTGCCAGCAGCTTGGCCGGGTGGACAGGGGGCTACGAGCAGTACTTC	CASSLAGWTGGYEQYF
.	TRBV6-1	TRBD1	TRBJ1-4	TGTGCCAGCACGGACAGGGGGTTTGCTAATGAAAAACTGTTTTTT	CASTDRGFANEKLFF
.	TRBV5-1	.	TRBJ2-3	TGCGCCAGCAGCTTGGCTTTAGCGGGCACAGATACGCAGTATTTT	CASSLALAGTDTQYF
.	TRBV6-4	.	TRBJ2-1	TGTGCCAGCAGTGTGGGACGGAGCTCCTACAATGAGCAGTTCTTC	CASSVGRSSYNEQFF
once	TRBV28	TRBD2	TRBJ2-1	TGTGCCACGGTAGCGGGAGGGTCTATAAATGAGCAGTTCTTC	CATVAGGSINEQFF
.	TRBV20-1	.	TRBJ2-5	TGCAGTGCTAGAGTGGGGGAGACCCAGTACTTC	CSARVGETQYF
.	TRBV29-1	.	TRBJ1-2	TGCAGCGTTGAAACTCCTGTTGCAGGGGACTATGGCTACACCTTC	CSVETPVAGDYGYTF
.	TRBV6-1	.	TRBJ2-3	TGTGCCAGCCGGACGATAGAGGCAGATACGCAGTATTTT	CASRTIEADTQYF
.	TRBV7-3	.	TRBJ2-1	TGTGCCAGCAGCTTAAACAGGGTCCATGAGCAGTTCTTC	CASSLNRVHEQFF
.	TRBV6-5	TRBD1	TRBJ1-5	TGTGCCAGCAGTCCGGGACAGGGGGTCATTCAGCCCCAGCATTTT	CASSPGQGVIQPQHF
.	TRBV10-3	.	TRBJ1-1	TGTGCCATCAGTGAAAAGGGAGGTAAGGACGCTGAAGCTTTCTTT	CAISEKGGKDAEAFF
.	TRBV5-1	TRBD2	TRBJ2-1	TGCGCCAGCAGCTTGACAACGGGAGGGCCTCCCCGTGAGCAGTTCTTC	CASSLTTGGPPREQFF
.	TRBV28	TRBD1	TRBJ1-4	TGTGCCAGCAGTTCGACAGGGTGGAATGAAAAACTGTTTTTT	CASSSTGWNEKLFF
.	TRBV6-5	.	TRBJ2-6	TGTGCCAGCAGTCGACTGAACTCTGGGGCCAACGTCCTGACTTTC	CASSRLNSGANVLTF
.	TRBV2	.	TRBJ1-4	TGTGCCAGCAGGAGAGGGAATGAAAAACTGTTTTTT	CASRRGNEKLFF
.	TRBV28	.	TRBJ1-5	TGTGCCAGCAGTTTTACGGGATATCGGAGCAATCAGCCCCAGCATTTT	CASSFTGYRSNQPQHF
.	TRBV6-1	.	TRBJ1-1	TGTGCCAGCAGTGAACCGATTAGCATGAACACTGAAGCTTTCTTT	CASSEPISMNTEAFF
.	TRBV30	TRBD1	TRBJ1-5	TGTGCCTGGAGTTGGGGACAGGGAGGTCAGCCCCAGCATTTT	CAWSWGQGGQPQHF
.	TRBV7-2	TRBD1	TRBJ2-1	TGTGCCAGCAGCTTAGCCGGGACAGGCACATACAATGAGCAGTTCTTC	CASSLAGTGTYNEQFF
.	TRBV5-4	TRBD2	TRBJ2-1	TGTGCCAGCAAAAAACTAGCGGGCAATTACAATGAGCAGTTCTTC	CASKKLAGNYNEQFF
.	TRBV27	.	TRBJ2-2	TGTGCCAGCAGTTTAACCCCCCGGGCCGGGGAGCTGTTTTTT	CASSLTPRAGELFF
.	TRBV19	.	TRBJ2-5	TGTGCCAGCCTGGGGGCCGCGGAGACCCAGTACTTC	CASLGAAETQYF
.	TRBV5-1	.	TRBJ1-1	TGCGCCAGCAGCGCACAGGGTGGTAACGGTGAAGCTTTCTTT	CASSAQGGNGEAFF
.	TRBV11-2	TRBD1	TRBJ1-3	TGTGCCAGCAGCTCCGGGACAGGGCTCTCTGGAAACACCATATATTTT	CASSSGTGLSGNTIYF
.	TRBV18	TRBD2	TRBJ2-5	TGTGCCAGCTCATCCACTGGACTAGCGGGAGGGCCCGAGATGGAGACCCAGTACTTC	CASSSTGLAGGPEMETQYF